These 23 T cell receptor beta chains were all obtained from the same sample, sequenced in a study of early T cells in non-severe SARS-CoV-2 infection. MiXCR, applied by TCRdb to the 5' RACE reads, yields one record per CDR3 protein. The sample records about 25,000 distinct CDR3 sequences, around 5.8% being singletons. Sequences were obtained from whole blood. All receptors derive from an adult who was a healthcare worker with PCR-confirmed SARS-CoV-2 infection or an uninfected control (not recorded which).

V and J are TRBV5-1 and TRBJ1-5; D may be TRBD1 (5 bases). There are 14 residues in the CDR3. Trimming shortened V by 1 base and J by 4 bases, and 9 bases separated the two germline ends. CDR1 is SGHRS and CDR2 is YFSETQ in the germline V gene. CDR3 residues: CASSLRSGNQPQHF. The DNA of the CDR3 is TGCGCCAGCAGCTTGAGATCAGGGAATCAGCCCCAGCATTTT. The whole variable domain, filled in from reference TRBV5-1 and TRBJ1-5, reads KAGVTQTPRYLIKTRGQQVTLSCSPISGHRSVSWYQQTPGQGLQFLFEYFSETQRNKGNFPGRFSGRQFSNSRSEMNVSTLELGDSALYLCASSLRSGNQPQHFGDGTRLSIL.

This clonotype was detected many times. This sequence joins TRBV14 and TRBJ2-1, with 13 bases lining up with TRBD2. J lost 3 bases, V lost 4 bases, and 3 bases had no gene match. The length of the CDR3 is 16 residues. Germline CDR1 SGHDN, CDR2 FVKESK. The chain's CDR3 is CASSLLAGGHYNEQFF. The CDR3, as DNA: TGTGCCAGCAGCCTACTAGCGGGGGGGCACTACAATGAGCAGTTCTTC.

The chain uses TRBV20-1 and TRBJ2-1; possible D gene TRBD2, 5 bases. Trimming removed 0 bases from V and 6 bases from J, with 9 bases in between. CDR3 size: 13 residues. From germline, CDR1 is DFQATT and CDR2 SNEGSKA (reference sequence). The CDR3 DNA sequence: TGCAGTGCTAGAGATCCCACTAGCAATGAGCAGTTCTTC. It is translated as CSARDPTSNEQFF.

In its sample, this clonotype was seen many times. The gene calls are TRBV28 and TRBJ2-5, with 12 nucleotides matching TRBD2. This CDR3 spans 15 amino acids. The ends lost 6 bases at V and 2 bases at J; junction bases unmatched: 4. Germline loops: CDR1 MDHEN, CDR2 SYDVKM. DNA of the CDR3: TGTGCCAGCAGAAGGACTAGCGGGGCTCAAGAGACCCAGTACTTC. Its translation: CASRRTSGAQETQYF.

This clonotype showed up many times. The rearrangement joins TRBV11-2 to TRBJ1-1; D remains ambiguous. Germline lookup yields CDR1 SGHAT and CDR2 FQNNGV. The CDR3 length is 15 residues. The V end was cut by 8 bases, the J end by 0 bases, with 16 bases between. CDR3 residues: CASGLRQDMNTEAFF. The CDR3 DNA is TGTGCCAGCGGCCTTCGGCAGGATATGAACACTGAAGCTTTCTTT.

This clonotype was recorded a few times. The gene calls are TRBV12-3 or TRBV12-4 and TRBJ1-1; tentative D call: TRBD1 (5 bases). This CDR3 is built from 14 residues. With 6 bases removed from V and 0 bases from J, the gap between germline ends came to 11 bases. CDR3: CASSTGVMNTEAFF. Written as DNA, the CDR3 is TGTGCCAGCAGCACGGGGGTTATGAACACTGAAGCTTTCTTT.

This clonotype was picked up many times. This chain links TRBV19 with TRBJ2-1; D not certain. The CDR3 contains 14 residues. Germline assignment: CDR1 LNHDA and CDR2 SQIVND (reference sequence). Trimming cost V 3 bases and J 7 bases, with 13 bases left between them. CDR3 in amino acids: CASSILGSENEQFF. CDR3 nucleotides: TGTGCCAGTAGTATTTTGGGATCGGAGAATGAGCAGTTCTTC.

This clonotype has ten or more counts. The chain links TRBV7-8 to TRBJ1-1, with TRBD1 as a possible D gene (5 bases). The CDR3 has 15 amino acids. Germline CDR1 is SGHVS and CDR2 is FQNEAQ. Trimming removed 4 bases from V and 0 bases from J, with 12 bases in between. CDR3 sequence (DNA): TGTGCCAGCAGCTCGTCGGGGGTCTTGAACACTGAAGCTTTCTTT. Encoded protein: CASSSSGVLNTEAFF.

Many counts were recorded for this clonotype. The J gene is TRBJ2-7, the V gene TRBV7-6, with D perhaps matching TRBD1 (6 bases). This CDR3 comprises 14 residues. The V gene lost 4 bases and the J gene lost 5 bases, with 15 bases spanning the gap. The V gene's germline CDR1 is SGHVS and CDR2 FNYEAQ. In DNA, the CDR3 is TGTGCCAGCAGCTCCCCAGGTTCAGGGGACGAGCAGTACTTC. Translation gives CASSSPGSGDEQYF.

This clonotype was detected ten times or more. The chain is built from TRBV20-1 and TRBJ2-2; D might be TRBD2 (7 bases). Trimming left V 1 base short and J 10 bases short, with 19 bases between. The CDR3 loop spans 15 amino acids. Per germline, CDR1 DFQATT and CDR2 SNEGSKA (reference sequence). CDR3 DNA sequence: TGCAGTGCTAGAGGGGCGGGGGCGATCACCAAGGAGCTGTTTTTT. Its protein is CSARGAGAITKELFF.

The V and J genes are TRBV11-3 and TRBJ2-1, with 7 bases fitting TRBD2. Germline V gene sequence: CDR1 SGHNT, CDR2 YENEEA. The CDR3 runs to 14 residues. Trimming at V came to 1 base and at J to 6 bases, leaving 3 bases not matched to a gene. The CDR3 protein is CASSLGSGANEQFF. The CDR3 DNA is TGTGCCAGCAGCTTAGGAAGCGGGGCCAATGAGCAGTTCTTC.

This clonotype has at least ten counts. The chain employs TRBV25-1 and TRBJ1-1; 8 bases match TRBD1. The V gene's germline CDR1 is MGHDK and CDR2 SYGVNS. This CDR3 has 12 residues. After removal of 7 bases from V and 4 bases from J, the junction contained 2 bases not matched to a gene. For the CDR3, the DNA is TGTGCCAGCACGGGGACAGGCACTGAAGCTTTCTTT. Its translation is CASTGTGTEAFF.

This clonotype has a handful of counts. V and J are TRBV6-5 and TRBJ2-7; D gene ambiguous. Germline CDR1 MNHEY, CDR2 SVGAGI. The CDR3 spans 12 residues. The V end lost 4 bases, the J end lost 1 base, and 5 bases lay between the germline ends. The DNA for the CDR3 is TGTGCCAGCAGTTCGGGTTCCTACGAGCAGTACTTC. Its translation is CASSSGSYEQYF.

This clonotype was detected many times. This chain connects TRBV7-3 to TRBJ1-1; D gene uncertain. The CDR3 sequence is 15 residues long. CDR1 is SGHTA, CDR2 FQGTGA, per germline. V lost 0 bases and J lost 1, with 9 bases in between. Written as DNA, the CDR3 is TGTGCCAGCAGCTTAACGTTAGAACCGAACACTGAAGCTTTCTTT. Translated, it gives CASSLTLEPNTEAFF. Looking up the rest from reference TRBV7-3 and TRBJ1-1 gives the full variable domain: GAGVSQTPSNKVTEKGKYVELRCDPISGHTALYWYRQSLGQGPEFLIYFQGTGAADDSGLPNDRFFAVRPEGSVSTLKIQRTERGDSAVYLCASSLTLEPNTEAFFGQGTRLTVV.

This clonotype was picked up a small number of times. This sequence joins TRBV19 and TRBJ1-1; D unclear. The CDR3 contains 14 residues. Germline-derived CDR1 and CDR2 are LNHDA and SQIVND (reference sequence). V was clipped by 0 bases and J by 9 bases, with 14 bases between them. The CDR3 DNA reads as TGTGCCAGTAGTATAGACTTATCTCATCATCAAGCTTTCTTT. Its translation: CASSIDLSHHQAFF.

In its sample, this clonotype was seen many times. The chain links TRBV9 to TRBJ2-3; D gene unclear. Germline values: CDR1 SGDLS, CDR2 YYNGEE. V lost 4 bases, J lost 0 bases, and 9 bases lay in between. This CDR3 contains 14 residues. The CDR3 bases are TGTGCCAGCAGCCCCACCGTCAGCACAGATACGCAGTATTTT. Translating gives CASSPTVSTDTQYF.

This clonotype is medium-sized by share. This chain links TRBV29-1 with TRBJ1-2; 9 bases align to TRBD1. Trimming at V came to 0 bases and at J to 5 bases, leaving 4 bases not matched to a gene. Per germline, CDR1 SQVTM and CDR2 ANQGSEA. The CDR3 runs to 14 residues. The CDR3 protein is CSVEEGQGAYGYTF. The DNA for the CDR3 is TGCAGCGTTGAAGAGGGACAGGGAGCGTATGGCTACACCTTC.

This clonotype was recorded at least ten times. The chain joins TRBV2 to TRBJ2-7, with TRBD1 as a possible D gene (6 bases). The CDR3 contains 12 residues. Trimming removed 6 bases from V and 4 bases from J, with 10 bases in between. Per germline, CDR1 SNHLY and CDR2 FYNNEI. This chain's CDR3 is CASSKQGYEQYF. The CDR3 nucleotides are TGTGCCAGCAGCAAACAGGGTTACGAGCAGTACTTC.

The V and J genes are TRBV2 and TRBJ2-5; D gene unclear. The CDR3 is 12 residues long. The germline V gene encodes CDR1 SNHLY and CDR2 FYNNEI. The V end was cut by 3 bases, the J end by 2 bases, with 4 bases between. In DNA, the CDR3 is TGTGCCAGCAGTGAGGGGCAAGAGACCCAGTACTTC. It specifies CASSEGQETQYF. The variable domain in full, with the rest retrieved from reference TRBV2 and TRBJ2-5, is EPEVTQTPSHQVTQMGQEVILRCVPISNHLYFYWYRQILGQKVEFLVSFYNNEISEKSEIFDDQFSVERPDGSNFTLKIRSTKLEDSAMYFCASSEGQETQYFGPGTRLLVL.

This clonotype appeared many times. The V call is TRBV7-9, the J call TRBJ1-1; D not resolved. V shed 6 bases and J shed 11 bases, with 7 bases lying between them. CDR3 length: 9 residues. CDR1 is SEHNR and CDR2 is FQNEAQ in the germline V gene (reference sequence). CDR3 sequence: CASRDMAFF. The CDR3 coding sequence is TGTGCCAGCAGGGATATGGCTTTCTTT.

The V call is TRBV5-1, the J call TRBJ1-5, with 8 bases that match TRBD1. Germline CDR1 reads SGHRS; CDR2 reads YFSETQ. The CDR3 covers 15 residues. Trimming at V came to 4 bases and at J to 2 bases, leaving 5 bases not matched to a gene. CDR3 residues: CASSPGGAGNQPQHF. The CDR3 nucleotides read TGCGCCAGCAGCCCAGGGGGCGCGGGCAATCAGCCCCAGCATTTT.

This clonotype appeared many times. The rearrangement uses TRBV11-1 and TRBJ2-2; either TRBD1 or TRBD2 may fit D (5 bases each). From germline, CDR1 is SGHAT and CDR2 FQDESV (reference sequence). V was shortened by 8 bases and J by 0 bases, with 16 bases between the two germline ends. CDR3 length: 16 residues. CDR3 sequence: CASRPGTGPNTGELFF. The CDR3 nucleotides are TGTGCCAGCCGCCCAGGGACCGGACCGAACACCGGGGAGCTGTTTTTT.

In this sample, this clonotype turned up a few times. The chain is built from TRBV29-1 and TRBJ2-7; D unclear. V lost 4 bases and J 0 bases, leaving 10 bases between the germline ends. There are 13 residues in the CDR3. The germline V gene has CDR1 SQVTM and CDR2 ANQGSEA. The CDR3, as DNA: TGCAGCGTTGGGCAGCCGAGCTCCTACGAGCAGTACTTC. It yields the protein CSVGQPSSYEQYF.